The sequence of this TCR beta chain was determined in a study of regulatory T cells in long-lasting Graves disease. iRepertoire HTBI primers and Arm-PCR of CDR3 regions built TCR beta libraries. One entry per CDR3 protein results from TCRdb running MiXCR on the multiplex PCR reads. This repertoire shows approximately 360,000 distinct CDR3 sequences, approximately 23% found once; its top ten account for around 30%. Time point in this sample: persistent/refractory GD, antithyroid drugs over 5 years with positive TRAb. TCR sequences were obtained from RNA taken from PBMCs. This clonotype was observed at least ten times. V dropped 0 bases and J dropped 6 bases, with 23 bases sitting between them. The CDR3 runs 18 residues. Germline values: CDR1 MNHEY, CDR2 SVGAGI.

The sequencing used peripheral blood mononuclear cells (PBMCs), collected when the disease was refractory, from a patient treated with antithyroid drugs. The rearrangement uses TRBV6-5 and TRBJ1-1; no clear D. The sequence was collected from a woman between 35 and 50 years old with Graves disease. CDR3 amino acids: CASSYSLLYDGFSAEAFF. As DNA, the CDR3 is TGTGCCAGCAGTTACTCACTTCTCTATGATGGTTTTTCGGCTGAAGCTTTCTTT.